The clone carrying this T cell receptor (beta chain) has a single count. As yet, its antigen is unknown. Samples were taken several times over chemoradiotherapy. Trimming took 4 bases from V and 2 from J, leaving 13 bases between them. CDR3 length: 14 residues. Germline V gene sequence: CDR1 SGHNT, CDR2 YYREEE (reference sequence). This record belongs to a study of chemoradiotherapy in HPV16-positive cancers. Study-wide background: A couple of HPV16-positive patients' cells yielded candidate HPV-specific clones and common motifs. Study-wide findings and caveats: For HPV16-positive patients, expanding HPV-responsive T cells associated with longer recurrence-free survival. Non-HPV-specific T cells did not expand in tumors during treatment, whereas candidate HPV-specific clones and E7-related motifs did.

Sequencing used immunoSEQ multiplex PCR; TCRdb keeps in-frame clones, though not all of them. This sample has roughly 28,000 clones, with approximately 84% found just once. This sequence was found in a human donor with HPV-associated anogenital cancer. The material was blood, obtained from a patient who underwent chemoradiotherapy. V usage is TRBV5-4 and J usage is TRBJ2-7, with D perhaps matching TRBD2 (5 bases). The CDR3 protein is CASSLTGVAYEQYF. CDR3 nucleotides: TGTGCCAGCAGCCTAACCGGGGTCGCCTACGAGCAGTACTTC.